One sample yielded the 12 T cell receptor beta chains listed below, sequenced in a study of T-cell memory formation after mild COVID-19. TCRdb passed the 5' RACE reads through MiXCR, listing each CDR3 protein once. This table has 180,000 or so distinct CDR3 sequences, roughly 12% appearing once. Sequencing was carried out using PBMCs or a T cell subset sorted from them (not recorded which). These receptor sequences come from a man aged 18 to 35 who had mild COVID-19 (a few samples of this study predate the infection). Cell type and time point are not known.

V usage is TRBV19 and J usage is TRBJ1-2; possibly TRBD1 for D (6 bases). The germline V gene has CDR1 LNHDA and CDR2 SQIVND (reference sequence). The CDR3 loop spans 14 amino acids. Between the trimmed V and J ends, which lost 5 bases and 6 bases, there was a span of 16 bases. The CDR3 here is CASSGNRERNGYTF. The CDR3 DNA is TGTGCCAGTAGTGGGAACAGGGAACGGAATGGCTACACCTTC.

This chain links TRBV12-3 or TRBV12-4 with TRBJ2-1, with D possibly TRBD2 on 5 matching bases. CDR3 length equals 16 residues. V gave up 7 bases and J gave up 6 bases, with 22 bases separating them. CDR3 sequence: CASKSVGGPSPNEQFF. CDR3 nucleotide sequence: TGTGCCAGCAAGTCGGTGGGCGGGCCCAGCCCCAATGAGCAGTTCTTC.

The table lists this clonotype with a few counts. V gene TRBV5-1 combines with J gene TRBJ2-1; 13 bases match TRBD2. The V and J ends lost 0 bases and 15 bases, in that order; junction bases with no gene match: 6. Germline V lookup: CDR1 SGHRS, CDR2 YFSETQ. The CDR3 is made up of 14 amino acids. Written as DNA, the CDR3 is TGCGCCAGCAGCTTGGAACTAGCGGGGGGGCCACGGTTCTTC. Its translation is CASSLELAGGPRFF.

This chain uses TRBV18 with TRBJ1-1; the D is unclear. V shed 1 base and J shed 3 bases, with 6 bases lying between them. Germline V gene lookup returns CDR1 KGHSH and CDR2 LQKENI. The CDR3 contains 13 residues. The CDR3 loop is CASSPLRDTEAFF. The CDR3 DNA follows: TGTGCCAGCTCACCACTGAGGGACACTGAAGCTTTCTTT.

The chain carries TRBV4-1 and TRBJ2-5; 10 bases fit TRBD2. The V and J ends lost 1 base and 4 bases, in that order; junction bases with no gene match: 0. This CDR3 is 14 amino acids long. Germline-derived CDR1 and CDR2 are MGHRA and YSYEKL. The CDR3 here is CASSQGTSGETQYF. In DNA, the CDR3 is TGCGCCAGCAGCCAAGGGACTAGCGGAGAGACCCAGTACTTC.

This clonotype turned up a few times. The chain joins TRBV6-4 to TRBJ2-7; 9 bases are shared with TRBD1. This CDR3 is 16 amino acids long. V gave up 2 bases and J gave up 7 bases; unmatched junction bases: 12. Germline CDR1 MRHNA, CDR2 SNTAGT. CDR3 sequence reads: CASSDTRTGADREQYV. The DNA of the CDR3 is TGTGCCAGCAGTGACACTAGGACAGGGGCGGATCGGGAGCAGTACGTC.

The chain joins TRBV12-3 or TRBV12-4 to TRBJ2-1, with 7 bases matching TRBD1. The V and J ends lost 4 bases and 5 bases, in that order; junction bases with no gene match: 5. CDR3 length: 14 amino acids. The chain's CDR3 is CASSSGQRNNEQFF. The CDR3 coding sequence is TGTGCCAGCAGTTCGGGACAGCGAAACAATGAGCAGTTCTTC.

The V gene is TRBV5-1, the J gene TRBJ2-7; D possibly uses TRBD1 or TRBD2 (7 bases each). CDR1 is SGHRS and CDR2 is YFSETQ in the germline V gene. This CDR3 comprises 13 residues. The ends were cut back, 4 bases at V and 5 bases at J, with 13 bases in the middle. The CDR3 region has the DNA TGCGCCAGCAGCGCCTCAGGGGGGGACGAGCAGTACGTC. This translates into CASSASGGDEQYV.

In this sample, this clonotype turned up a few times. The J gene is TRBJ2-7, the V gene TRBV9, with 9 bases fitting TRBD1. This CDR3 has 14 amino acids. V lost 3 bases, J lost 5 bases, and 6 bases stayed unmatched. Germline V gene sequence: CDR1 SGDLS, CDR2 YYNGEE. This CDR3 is CASSAGTGNDEQYF. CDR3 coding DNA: TGTGCCAGCAGCGCAGGGACAGGGAACGACGAGCAGTACTTC.

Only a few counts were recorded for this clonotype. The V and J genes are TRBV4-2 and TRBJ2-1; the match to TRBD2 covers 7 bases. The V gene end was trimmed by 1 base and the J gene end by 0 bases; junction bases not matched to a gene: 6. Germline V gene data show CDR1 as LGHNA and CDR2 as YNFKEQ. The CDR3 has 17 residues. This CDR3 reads CASSQAVGGSSYNEQFF. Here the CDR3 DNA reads TGTGCCAGCAGCCAAGCTGTGGGGGGGAGCTCCTACAATGAGCAGTTCTTC.

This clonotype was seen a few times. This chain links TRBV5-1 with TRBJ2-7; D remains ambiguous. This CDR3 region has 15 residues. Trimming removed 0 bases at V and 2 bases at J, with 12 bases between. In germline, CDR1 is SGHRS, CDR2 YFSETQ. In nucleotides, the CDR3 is TGCGCCAGCAGCTTGGGGGCTGCTCCACCCTACGAGCAGTACTTC. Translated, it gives CASSLGAAPPYEQYF.

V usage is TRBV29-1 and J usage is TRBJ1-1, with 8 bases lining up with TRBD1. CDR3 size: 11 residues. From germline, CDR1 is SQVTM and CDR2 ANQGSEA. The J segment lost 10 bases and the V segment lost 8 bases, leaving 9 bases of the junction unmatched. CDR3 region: CSPDRGGGAFF. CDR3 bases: TGCAGCCCAGACAGGGGTGGGGGAGCTTTCTTT.